This T cell receptor (beta chain) came from a study of blood T cell repertoires in COVID-19. About the study: Acute-phase and convalescent COVID-19 samples originated in the United States, Italy and Spain. The cDNA or gDNA used as material had been derived from T cells, B-cell-depleted T cells, or PBMCs.

Deletions cut 5 bases from V and 0 bases from J, with 11 bases between. The CDR3 covers 15 residues. Germline CDR1 is SGHTA and CDR2 is FQGNSA. Assay: immunoSEQ multiplex PCR; the TCRdb copy retains only in-frame clones and omits some. The sample has about 72,000 clones, about four fifths seen once; the top ten hold around 19%. The chain combines TRBV7-2 with TRBJ1-5; D uncertain. This receptor was obtained from a human donor in a cohort sampled during active COVID-19. What was sequenced was peripheral blood. The CDR3 DNA follows: TGTGCCAGCAGCCCCGCCGCGGGTAGCAATCAGCCCCAGCATTTT. Its translation: CASSPAAGSNQPQHF.